The present TCR beta chain was sequenced within a study of HIV-infected patients and healthy controls. The CDR3 covers 13 residues. Germline CDR1 LNHDA, CDR2 SQIVND (reference sequence). The V gene lost 5 bases and the J gene lost 5 bases, with 12 bases spanning the gap. One entry per CDR3 protein, called by TCRdb with MiXCR from the 5' RACE reads. The data hold 18,000 or so distinct CDR3 sequences, with roughly 19% observed a single time. This clonotype was counted between two and nine times. Specimen: CD8+ T cells from blood. The genes are TRBV19 and TRBJ1-2; D remains unclear. The TCR sequence derives from a human donor in good health. The CDR3 bases are TGTGCCAGTAGTTATGGTACTCAGTATGGCTACACCTTC. It yields the protein CASSYGTQYGYTF.